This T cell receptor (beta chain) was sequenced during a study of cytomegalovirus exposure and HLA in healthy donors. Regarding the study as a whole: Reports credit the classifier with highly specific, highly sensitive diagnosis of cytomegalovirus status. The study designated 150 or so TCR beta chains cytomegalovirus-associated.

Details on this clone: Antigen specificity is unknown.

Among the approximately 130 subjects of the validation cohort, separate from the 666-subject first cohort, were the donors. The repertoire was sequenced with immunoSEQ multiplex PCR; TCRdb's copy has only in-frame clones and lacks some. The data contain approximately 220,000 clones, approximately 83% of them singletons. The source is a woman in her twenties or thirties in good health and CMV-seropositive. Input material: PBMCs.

The chain's CDR3 is CASSLALEQYF. The CDR3 DNA is TGTGCCAGCAGCTTAGCCTTGGAGCAGTACTTC. The chain links TRBV11-2 to TRBJ2-7, with D unresolved. The CDR3 length is 11 residues. V was trimmed by 1 base and J by 7 bases, leaving 5 bases between them. Per the germline V gene, CDR1 is SGHAT and CDR2 is FQNNGV.